The rows below give T cell receptor beta chains drawn from one sample of a study of CD8+ T cells in alopecia areata. Assay: immunoSEQ multiplex PCR; the TCRdb copy retains only in-frame clones and omits some. Of about 180,000 clones listed, around 50% are singletons. The specimen was CD4+ T cells sorted from blood, collected at week 0. The source of these receptors is a human donor with alopecia areata. Each CDR3 is given with its conserved first and last residue. The order of the fields is J gene, clone size, V gene, D gene, CDR3 protein, CDR3 DNA. The D gene is left open where the match is weak. Expanded clones are given a class, and other clones once, few, many or no size at all.

J gene: TRBJ2-5
clone size: NA
V gene: TRBV29-1
D gene: NA
CDR3 protein: CSVEDGPETQYF
CDR3 DNA: TGCAGCGTTGAAGATGGCCCAGAGACCCAGTACTTC

J gene: TRBJ2-5
clone size: once
V gene: TRBV9
D gene: TRBD1
CDR3 protein: CASSAGGSVETQYF
CDR3 DNA: TGTGCCAGCAGCGCAGGGGGTTCCGTAGAGACCCAGTACTTC

J gene: TRBJ1-1
clone size: few
V gene: TRBV23-1
D gene: TRBD1
CDR3 protein: CASSLDRGFGTEAFF
CDR3 DNA: TGCGCCAGCAGTCTTGACAGGGGATTTGGCACTGAAGCTTTCTTT

J gene: TRBJ1-5
clone size: NA
V gene: TRBV4-1
D gene: NA
CDR3 protein: CASSQVPQGDQPQHF
CDR3 DNA: TGCGCCAGCAGCCAAGTCCCGCAGGGAGATCAGCCCCAGCATTTT

J gene: TRBJ2-1
clone size: NA
V gene: TRBV7-8
D gene: NA
CDR3 protein: CASSVQGYNEQFF
CDR3 DNA: TGTGCCAGCAGCGTCCAGGGTTACAATGAGCAGTTCTTC

J gene: TRBJ2-7
clone size: NA
V gene: TRBV6-6
D gene: NA
CDR3 protein: CASRGTRTDREQYF
CDR3 DNA: TGTGCCAGCAGGGGTACAAGGACAGATCGCGAGCAGTACTTC

J gene: TRBJ1-2
clone size: NA
V gene: TRBV30
D gene: NA
CDR3 protein: CAWSVGRLYGYTF
CDR3 DNA: TGTGCCTGGAGTGTCGGGCGGCTCTATGGCTACACCTTC

J gene: TRBJ2-4
clone size: NA
V gene: TRBV29-1
D gene: NA
CDR3 protein: CSVDSPGDSNIQYF
CDR3 DNA: TGCAGCGTTGATAGCCCAGGGGACTCAAACATTCAGTACTTC

J gene: TRBJ1-5
clone size: NA
V gene: TRBV30
D gene: NA
CDR3 protein: CAWSSDRAGQPQHF
CDR3 DNA: TGTGCCTGGAGTTCGGACCGAGCAGGGCAGCCCCAGCATTTT

J gene: TRBJ2-7
clone size: NA
V gene: TRBV29-1
D gene: NA
CDR3 protein: CSVEKPGGSHEQYF
CDR3 DNA: TGCAGCGTTGAAAAACCTGGGGGGTCCCACGAGCAGTACTTC

J gene: TRBJ2-7
clone size: few
V gene: TRBV7-9
D gene: TRBD1
CDR3 protein: CASRPGQTYEQYF
CDR3 DNA: TGTGCCAGCAGACCGGGACAGACCTACGAGCAGTACTTC

J gene: TRBJ1-3
clone size: NA
V gene: TRBV27
D gene: TRBD1
CDR3 protein: CASSTGTGSGNTIYF
CDR3 DNA: TGTGCCAGCAGTACCGGGACAGGGTCCGGAAACACCATATATTTT

J gene: TRBJ1-5
clone size: NA
V gene: TRBV30
D gene: NA
CDR3 protein: CAWSVPTGNQPQHF
CDR3 DNA: TGTGCCTGGAGTGTACCCACAGGCAATCAGCCCCAGCATTTT

J gene: TRBJ2-6
clone size: NA
V gene: TRBV30
D gene: NA
CDR3 protein: CAWSPLPSGANVLTF
CDR3 DNA: TGTGCCTGGAGTCCGCTTCCCTCTGGGGCCAACGTCCTGACTTTC

J gene: TRBJ1-1
clone size: NA
V gene: TRBV5-1
D gene: NA
CDR3 protein: CASQTDGGKNTEAFF
CDR3 DNA: TGCGCCAGCCAGACCGACGGGGGTAAGAACACTGAAGCTTTCTTT

J gene: TRBJ2-5
clone size: NA
V gene: TRBV7-2
D gene: NA
CDR3 protein: CASSWYGQETQYF
CDR3 DNA: TGTGCCAGCAGCTGGTATGGACAAGAGACCCAGTACTTC

J gene: TRBJ2-5
clone size: few
V gene: TRBV7-3
D gene: NA
CDR3 protein: CASSPTSGAQETQYF
CDR3 DNA: TGTGCCAGCAGCCCCACCAGCGGAGCACAAGAGACCCAGTACTTC

J gene: TRBJ2-1
clone size: once
V gene: TRBV12-5
D gene: TRBD2
CDR3 protein: CASGPSPGGPQDPFF
CDR3 DNA: TGTGCTAGTGGTCCGTCTCCGGGGGGGCCCCAGGACCCTTTCTTC

J gene: TRBJ2-5
clone size: NA
V gene: TRBV5-1
D gene: NA
CDR3 protein: CASSLQDFEETQYF
CDR3 DNA: TGCGCCAGCAGCTTGCAGGACTTCGAAGAGACCCAGTACTTC

J gene: TRBJ1-5
clone size: NA
V gene: TRBV30
D gene: TRBD1
CDR3 protein: CAWSVEDRGGQPQHF
CDR3 DNA: TGTGCCTGGAGTGTAGAAGACAGGGGTGGTCAGCCCCAGCATTTT

J gene: TRBJ1-4
clone size: NA
V gene: TRBV4-1
D gene: TRBD1
CDR3 protein: CASSRGQFNEKLFF
CDR3 DNA: TGCGCCAGCAGCCGGGGACAGTTCAATGAAAAACTGTTTTTT

J gene: TRBJ1-1
clone size: few
V gene: TRBV29-1
D gene: NA
CDR3 protein: CSVSGTEAFF
CDR3 DNA: TGCAGCGTCTCGGGGACTGAAGCTTTCTTT

J gene: TRBJ2-1
clone size: NA
V gene: TRBV30
D gene: NA
CDR3 protein: CAWSATKPGPPIYEQFF
CDR3 DNA: TGTGCCTGGAGTGCCACCAAACCGGGGCCCCCTATATATGAGCAGTTCTTC

J gene: TRBJ1-1
clone size: NA
V gene: TRBV29-1
D gene: NA
CDR3 protein: CSAPQGSMNTEAFF
CDR3 DNA: TGCAGCGCCCCACAGGGTTCCATGAACACTGAAGCTTTCTTT

J gene: TRBJ1-2
clone size: few
V gene: TRBV19
D gene: TRBD1
CDR3 protein: CASSATGGGYGYTF
CDR3 DNA: TGTGCCAGTAGTGCGACAGGGGGCGGCTATGGCTACACCTTC

J gene: TRBJ2-2
clone size: NA
V gene: TRBV6-6
D gene: TRBD2
CDR3 protein: CASRRGGTNTGELFF
CDR3 DNA: TGTGCCAGCAGACGCGGGGGGACGAACACCGGGGAGCTGTTTTTT

J gene: TRBJ1-1
clone size: NA
V gene: TRBV9
D gene: NA
CDR3 protein: CASSERDNAFF
CDR3 DNA: TGTGCCAGCAGCGAACGGGACAATGCTTTCTTT

J gene: TRBJ1-6
clone size: few
V gene: TRBV11-2
D gene: NA
CDR3 protein: CASPSPLHF
CDR3 DNA: TGTGCCAGCCCATCACCCCTCCACTTT

J gene: TRBJ2-7
clone size: NA
V gene: TRBV28
D gene: NA
CDR3 protein: CATGDGLGYEQYF
CDR3 DNA: TGTGCCACCGGCGACGGGCTGGGGTACGAGCAGTACTTC

J gene: TRBJ2-2
clone size: NA
V gene: TRBV4-2
D gene: NA
CDR3 protein: CAPLTGELFF
CDR3 DNA: TGTGCCCCTCTTACCGGGGAGCTGTTTTTT

J gene: TRBJ1-1
clone size: NA
V gene: TRBV30
D gene: NA
CDR3 protein: CAWSPLGMNTEAFF
CDR3 DNA: TGTGCCTGGAGTCCACTGGGGATGAACACTGAAGCTTTCTTT

J gene: TRBJ2-1
clone size: NA
V gene: TRBV30
D gene: NA
CDR3 protein: CAWTRTENEQFF
CDR3 DNA: TGTGCCTGGACCAGGACAGAAAATGAGCAGTTCTTC

J gene: TRBJ1-2
clone size: NA
V gene: TRBV30
D gene: NA
CDR3 protein: CAWQGRTFNYGYTF
CDR3 DNA: TGTGCCTGGCAAGGCAGGACCTTTAACTATGGCTACACCTTC

J gene: TRBJ1-6
clone size: NA
V gene: TRBV30
D gene: TRBD1
CDR3 protein: CACRGPVNSPLHF
CDR3 DNA: TGTGCCTGCAGGGGGCCTGTAAATTCACCCCTCCACTTT

J gene: TRBJ2-5
clone size: few
V gene: TRBV30
D gene: TRBD1
CDR3 protein: CAAARDRQETQYF
CDR3 DNA: TGTGCCGCGGCGCGGGACAGGCAAGAGACCCAGTACTTC

J gene: TRBJ2-5
clone size: few
V gene: TRBV10-3
D gene: TRBD1
CDR3 protein: CAISGDRGETQYF
CDR3 DNA: TGTGCCATCAGCGGGGACAGGGGAGAGACCCAGTACTTC

J gene: TRBJ2-5
clone size: few
V gene: TRBV4-2
D gene: TRBD1
CDR3 protein: CASSQDRDRVETQYF
CDR3 DNA: TGTGCCAGCAGCCAAGATCGTGACAGGGTGGAGACCCAGTACTTC

J gene: TRBJ1-2
clone size: NA
V gene: TRBV19
D gene: NA
CDR3 protein: CASSILRARNYGYTF
CDR3 DNA: TGTGCCAGTAGTATACTCCGGGCCCGAAACTATGGCTACACCTTC

J gene: TRBJ2-5
clone size: few
V gene: TRBV29-1
D gene: NA
CDR3 protein: CSVLGYQETQYF
CDR3 DNA: TGCAGCGTTTTAGGGTACCAAGAGACCCAGTACTTC

J gene: TRBJ2-3
clone size: NA
V gene: TRBV7-8
D gene: TRBD1
CDR3 protein: CASSFGQGGTDTQYF
CDR3 DNA: TGTGCCAGCAGCTTCGGGCAGGGGGGCACAGATACGCAGTATTTT

J gene: TRBJ1-2
clone size: NA
V gene: TRBV4-2
D gene: TRBD1
CDR3 protein: CASSPDRGGYTF
CDR3 DNA: TGTGCCAGCAGCCCTGACAGGGGTGGCTACACCTTC

J gene: TRBJ2-1
clone size: NA
V gene: TRBV4-2
D gene: TRBD2
CDR3 protein: CASSQELAGGRIEQFF
CDR3 DNA: TGTGCCAGCAGCCAAGAGTTAGCGGGGGGGCGCATTGAGCAGTTCTTC

J gene: TRBJ2-7
clone size: once
V gene: TRBV4-1
D gene: TRBD1
CDR3 protein: CASSLRDSLYEQYF
CDR3 DNA: TGCGCCAGCAGCCTCCGGGACAGCCTTTACGAGCAGTACTTC

J gene: TRBJ1-5
clone size: NA
V gene: TRBV4-1
D gene: NA
CDR3 protein: CASSQAQKLGAGQPQHF
CDR3 DNA: TGCGCCAGCAGCCAAGCCCAAAAATTGGGGGCAGGGCAGCCCCAGCATTTT

J gene: TRBJ2-7
clone size: NA
V gene: TRBV7-9
D gene: NA
CDR3 protein: CASSSGPPTVHEQYF
CDR3 DNA: TGTGCCAGCAGCTCTGGACCTCCAACCGTCCACGAGCAGTACTTC

J gene: TRBJ1-2
clone size: NA
V gene: TRBV2
D gene: NA
CDR3 protein: CASSTGVYGYTF
CDR3 DNA: TGTGCCAGCAGTACAGGCGTCTATGGCTACACCTTC

J gene: TRBJ2-7
clone size: few
V gene: TRBV5-1
D gene: NA
CDR3 protein: CASSLGQGIEQYF
CDR3 DNA: TGCGCCAGCAGCTTGGGGCAGGGGATCGAGCAGTACTTC

J gene: TRBJ2-5
clone size: NA
V gene: TRBV9
D gene: NA
CDR3 protein: CASSPTDSPFGTQYF
CDR3 DNA: TGTGCCAGCAGCCCCACCGACAGCCCCTTTGGGACCCAGTACTTC

J gene: TRBJ2-5
clone size: NA
V gene: TRBV29-1
D gene: NA
CDR3 protein: CSVGRVQETQYF
CDR3 DNA: TGCAGCGTTGGGAGGGTACAAGAGACCCAGTACTTC

J gene: TRBJ1-1
clone size: NA
V gene: TRBV4-1
D gene: TRBD1
CDR3 protein: CASSQGPGTGVTEAFF
CDR3 DNA: TGCGCCAGCAGCCAAGGCCCCGGGACAGGGGTTACTGAAGCTTTCTTT

J gene: TRBJ1-3
clone size: NA
V gene: TRBV9
D gene: NA
CDR3 protein: CASSPQVNSGNTIYF
CDR3 DNA: TGTGCCAGCAGCCCACAGGTTAACTCTGGAAACACCATATATTTT

J gene: TRBJ1-2
clone size: NA
V gene: TRBV30
D gene: TRBD1
CDR3 protein: CAWSVHRGENGYTF
CDR3 DNA: TGTGCCTGGAGTGTCCACAGGGGAGAGAATGGCTACACCTTC